These 16 T cell receptor beta chains came from one sample sequenced in a study of identical twins. TCRdb reprocessed the 5' RACE reads with MiXCR, giving one entry per CDR3 protein. This table holds 1.5 million to 2 million distinct CDR3 sequences, around 29% found once. Sequenced input: cord blood. These receptors originate from a newborn girl in good health.

V gene TRBV10-3 combines with J gene TRBJ1-4; D may be TRBD1 (6 bases). Between the trimmed V and J ends, which lost 10 bases and 4 bases, there was a span of 13 bases. This CDR3 is 13 amino acids long. Germline-derived CDR1 and CDR2 are ENHRY and SYGVKD. The CDR3 region is CATRTADNEKLFF. DNA for the CDR3: TGTGCCACGCGGACAGCAGATAATGAAAAACTGTTTTTT.

The CDR3 reads CASSKGLKSSYEQYF. The CDR3 DNA reads TGTGCCAGCAGCAAAGGCCTAAAATCTTCCTACGAGCAGTACTTC. The chain has TRBV21-1 and TRBJ2-7. TRBV21-1 represents a pseudogene. CDR3 length: 15 amino acids.

This clonotype has a handful of counts. V usage is TRBV3-1 and J usage is TRBJ2-3; D perhaps matches TRBD2 (5 bases). The CDR3 loop spans 16 amino acids. The V gene lost 1 base and the J gene lost 5 bases, with 16 bases spanning the gap. CDR1 is LGHDT and CDR2 is YNNKEL in the germline V gene (reference sequence). The CDR3 DNA reads TGTGCCAGCAGCCAAGGAGGGTCCACCCTCATAGATACGCAGTATTTT. Protein: CASSQGGSTLIDTQYF.

This clonotype was recorded only once. Possible read error: a much larger clone is one base away. V gene TRBV29-1 combines with J gene TRBJ2-5; 10 nucleotides agree with TRBD1. The CDR3 has 14 residues. V shed 7 bases, J shed 11 bases, and the junction held 16 bases outside the gene matches. Germline loops: CDR1 SQVTM, CDR2 ANQGSEA. The CDR3 spells CSARRDRGVNEQYF. The CDR3 DNA sequence: TGCAGCGCCCGCCGGGACAGGGGAGTTAATGAGCAGTACTTC.

This clonotype has a single count. The chain links TRBV6-1 to TRBJ2-7, with D perhaps matching TRBD1 (6 bases). Germline V CDR1 and CDR2: MNHNS, SASEGT. The CDR3 is made up of 13 amino acids. The V end was cut by 4 bases, the J end by 2 bases, with 9 bases between. CDR3 nucleotide sequence: TGTGCCAGCAGTGGGGACAACCCCTACGAGCAGTACTTC. As protein: CASSGDNPYEQYF.

This clonotype was picked up a small number of times. The rearrangement joins TRBV27 to TRBJ1-6; 11 bases are a match to TRBD1. CDR3 size: 15 residues. CDR1 MNHEY and CDR2 SMNVEV come from the germline V gene (reference sequence). Trimming at V came to 4 bases and at J to 13 bases, leaving 9 bases not matched to a gene. Here the CDR3 reads CASSWGQGGTQPLHF. CDR3 sequence (DNA): TGTGCCAGCAGTTGGGGACAGGGGGGCACTCAGCCCCTCCACTTT.

This clonotype was detected a few times. The chain recombines TRBV28 with TRBJ1-4; D is possibly TRBD1 (5 bases). Germline CDR1 reads MDHEN; CDR2 reads SYDVKM. The V and J ends lost 3 bases and 4 bases respectively, with 12 bases between them. The CDR3 runs 15 residues. The CDR3 region is CASSFGDSINEKLFF. The CDR3 nucleotides are TGTGCCAGCAGTTTCGGGGACTCTATTAATGAAAAACTGTTTTTT. Variable domain in full (rest from reference TRBV28 and TRBJ1-4): DVKVTQSSRYLVKRTGEKVFLECVQDMDHENMFWYRQDPGLGLRLIYFSYDVKMKEKGDIPEGYSVSREKKERFSLILESASTNQTSMYLCASSFGDSINEKLFFGSGTQLSVL.

The gene calls are TRBV2 and TRBJ1-1; D perhaps matches TRBD1 (5 bases). The germline gives CDR1 SNHLY, CDR2 FYNNEI. This CDR3 has 15 amino acids. V was pared by 1 base and J by 1 base, with 10 bases between. The CDR3 DNA follows: TGTGCCAGCAGTGAAGATTGGGGGAGGAACACTGAAGCTTTCTTT. It is translated as CASSEDWGRNTEAFF.

This clonotype was picked up a small number of times. The chain combines TRBV11-2 with TRBJ2-4; the match to TRBD2 covers 10 bases. The last part of the DNA fits TRBJ2-5 better; the J call may be wrong. Germline V gene lookup returns CDR1 SGHAT and CDR2 FQNNGV. The CDR3 has 16 amino acids. As DNA, the CDR3 is TGTGCCAGCAGCTTGGGCTTAGCGGGGGGCCCAGAGACCCAGTACTTC. Protein sequence: CASSLGLAGGPETQYF.

The rearrangement uses TRBV5-1 and TRBJ2-1; 10 bases map to TRBD2. Germline V gives CDR1 SGHRS, CDR2 YFSETQ. This CDR3 is 15 amino acids long. V was pared by 5 bases and J by 6 bases, with 8 bases of the junction left unmatched. As DNA, the CDR3 is TGCGCCAGCAGGCAGCGGGGGGGAGGCTTCAATGAGCAGTTCTTC. Protein product: CASRQRGGGFNEQFF.

The count of this clonotype is one. The genes are TRBV19 and TRBJ1-2; D gene uncertain. CDR1 is LNHDA and CDR2 is SQIVND in the germline V gene (reference sequence). V dropped 7 bases and J dropped 4 bases, with 19 bases sitting between them. The CDR3 spans 15 residues. This chain's CDR3 is CASNPGRLGGYGYTF. The DNA of the CDR3 is TGTGCCAGTAATCCGGGCAGGCTAGGTGGCTATGGCTACACCTTC.

Comments on this clonotype: The junction departs from the called germline gene at one end, perhaps through a read error. The chain recombines TRBV11-2 with TRBJ2-5, with D hard to call. Per the germline V gene, CDR1 is SGHAT and CDR2 is FQNNGV. This CDR3 has 15 amino acids. CDR3: CTSSLGYSFGETQYF. The CDR3 nucleotides are TGTACCAGCAGCTTAGGGTACTCGTTCGGAGAGACCCAGTACTTC.

V gene TRBV10-3 combines with J gene TRBJ2-5; a possible D gene is TRBD1 (5 bases). The CDR3 consists of 13 residues. V shed 10 bases and J shed 4 bases, with 16 bases lying between them. CDR1 is ENHRY and CDR2 is SYGVKD in the germline V gene. The CDR3 spells CATHQGTRETQYF. The DNA for the CDR3 is TGTGCCACCCATCAGGGTACTCGAGAGACCCAGTACTTC.

There are many counts of this clonotype. This chain links TRBV20-1 with TRBJ2-3; the D gene is possibly TRBD2 (5 bases). There are 12 residues in the CDR3. Per the germline V gene, CDR1 is DFQATT and CDR2 is SNEGSKA (reference sequence). V gave up 2 bases and J gave up 4 bases, with 7 bases separating them. The CDR3 spells CSARNGADTQYF. The CDR3 DNA is TGCAGTGCTAGAAACGGGGCAGATACGCAGTATTTT.

This CDR3 is CSTKGTSYNSPLHF. The CDR3 DNA sequence: TGCAGTACGAAAGGGACATCCTATAATTCACCCCTCCACTTT. The chain is built from TRBV20-1 and TRBJ1-6; D may be TRBD1 (6 bases). V was cut by 8 bases and J by 1 base, with 12 bases left in between. Germline V gene sequence: CDR1 DFQATT, CDR2 SNEGSKA (reference sequence). This CDR3 comprises 14 residues.

This clonotype showed up just a few times. The V gene is TRBV28, the J gene TRBJ2-1, with 10 nucleotides matching TRBD2. TRBJ2-7 matches the DNA end more closely, so the J call is doubtful. Germline values: CDR1 MDHEN, CDR2 SYDVKM. This CDR3 is 15 amino acids long. CDR3 in DNA: TGTGCCAGCAGTGAAGCGGGAGGGGCCTACAATGAGCAGTACTTC. Translated, it gives CASSEAGGAYNEQYF.